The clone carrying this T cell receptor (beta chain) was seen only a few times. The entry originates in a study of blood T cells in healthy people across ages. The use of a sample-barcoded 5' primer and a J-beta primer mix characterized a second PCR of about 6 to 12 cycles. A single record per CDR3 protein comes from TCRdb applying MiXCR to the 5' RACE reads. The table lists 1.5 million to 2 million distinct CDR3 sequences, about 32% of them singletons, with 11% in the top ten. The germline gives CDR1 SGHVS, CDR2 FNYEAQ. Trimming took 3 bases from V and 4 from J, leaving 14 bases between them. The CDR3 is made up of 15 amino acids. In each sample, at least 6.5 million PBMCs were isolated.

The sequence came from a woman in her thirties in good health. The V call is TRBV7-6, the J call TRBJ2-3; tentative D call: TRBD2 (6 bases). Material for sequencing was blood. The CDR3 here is CASSLYSAGPDTQYF. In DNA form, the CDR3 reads TGTGCCAGCAGCTTGTATTCTGCGGGACCAGATACGCAGTATTTT. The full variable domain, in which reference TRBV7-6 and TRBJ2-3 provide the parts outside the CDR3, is GAGVSQSPRYKVTKRGQDVALRCDPISGHVSLYWYRQALGQGPEFLTYFNYEAQQDKSGLPNDRFSAERPEGSISTLTIQRTEQRDSAMYRCASSLYSAGPDTQYFGPGTRLTVL.